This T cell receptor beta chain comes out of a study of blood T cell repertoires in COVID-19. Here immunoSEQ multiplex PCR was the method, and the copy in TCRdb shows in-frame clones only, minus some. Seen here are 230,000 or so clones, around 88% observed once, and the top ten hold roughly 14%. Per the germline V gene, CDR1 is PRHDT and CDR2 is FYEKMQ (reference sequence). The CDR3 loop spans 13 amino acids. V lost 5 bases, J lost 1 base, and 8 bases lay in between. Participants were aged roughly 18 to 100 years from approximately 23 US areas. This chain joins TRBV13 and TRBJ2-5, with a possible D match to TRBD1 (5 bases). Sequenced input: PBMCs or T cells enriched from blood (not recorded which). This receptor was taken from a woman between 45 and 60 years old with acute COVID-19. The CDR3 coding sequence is TGTGCCAGCAGCCTCGACAGCCAAGAGACCCAGTACTTC. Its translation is CASSLDSQETQYF.